This T cell receptor beta chain was obtained from a study of blood T cell repertoires in COVID-19. Authors' data handling: Amplified reference gene primers provided the basis for estimating nucleated cell counts. Sequencing was performed with immunoSEQ multiplex PCR; in TCRdb, only in-frame clones are kept and a portion is missing. That table is the source of V, J and clone size, and D and trimming were worked out from the DNA. Among 13,000 to 15,000 clones listed, around 86% were seen once. This TCR was recovered from a human donor in a cohort sampled during active COVID-19. Sequencing was done on a sample of peripheral blood.

The CDR3 sequence is CASSQDGPGSSGANVLTF. CDR3 sequence (DNA): TGCGCCAGCAGCCAAGATGGGCCCGGGAGCTCTGGGGCCAACGTCCTGACTTTC. The chain is built from TRBV4-3 and TRBJ2-6, with D perhaps TRBD2 (6 bases). The ends were cut back, 0 bases at V and 0 bases at J, with 12 bases in the middle. Germline values: CDR1 LGHNA, CDR2 YSLEER. This CDR3 comprises 18 residues.